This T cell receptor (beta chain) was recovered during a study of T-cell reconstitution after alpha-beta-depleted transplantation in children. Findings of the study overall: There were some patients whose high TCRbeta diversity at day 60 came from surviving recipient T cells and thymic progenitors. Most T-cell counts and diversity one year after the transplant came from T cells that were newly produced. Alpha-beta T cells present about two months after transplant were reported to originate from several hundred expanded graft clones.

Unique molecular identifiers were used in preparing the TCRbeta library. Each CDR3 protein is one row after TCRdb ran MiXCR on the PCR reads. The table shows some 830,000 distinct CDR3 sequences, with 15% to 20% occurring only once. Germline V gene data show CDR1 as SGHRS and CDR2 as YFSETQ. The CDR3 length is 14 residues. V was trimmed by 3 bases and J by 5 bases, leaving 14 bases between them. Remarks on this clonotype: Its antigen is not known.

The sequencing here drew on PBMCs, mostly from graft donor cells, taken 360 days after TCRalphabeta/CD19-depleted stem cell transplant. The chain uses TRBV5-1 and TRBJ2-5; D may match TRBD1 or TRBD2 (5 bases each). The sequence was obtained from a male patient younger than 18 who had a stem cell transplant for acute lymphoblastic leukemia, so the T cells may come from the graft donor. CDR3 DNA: TGCGCCAGCAGCTCCGACAGTGAGGGGGAGACCCAGTACTTC. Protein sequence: CASSSDSEGETQYF.